This TCR beta chain was obtained from a study of control samples from healthy donors and cancer patients. This clone was detected only once. With 3 bases clipped from V and 1 base from J, the junction kept 2 bases outside the gene matches. This CDR3 has 14 amino acids. CDR1 is SGHAT, CDR2 FQNNGV, per germline. Produced via immunoSEQ multiplex PCR; TCRdb's table is partial and in-frame only. The profile shows around 190,000 clones, around 94% of them singletons. This clonotype was obtained from a man aged 25 to 40 in good health. Sample: blood. V gene TRBV11-2 combines with J gene TRBJ2-7, with 8 positions matching TRBD2. This CDR3 is CASSLAGGSYEQYF. The CDR3 region has the DNA TGTGCCAGCAGCTTGGCGGGGGGATCCTACGAGCAGTACTTC.